This TCR beta chain emerged from a study of T-cell reconstitution after alpha-beta-depleted transplantation in children. V was pared by 0 bases and J by 6 bases, with 10 bases between. Germline V gene data show CDR1 as SGHRS and CDR2 as YFSETQ. CDR3 length equals 14 residues. There are many counts of this clonotype. The authors prepared the TCRbeta library with unique molecular identifiers. In TCRdb, the PCR reads were re-called with MiXCR into one record per CDR3 protein. The table shows some 530,000 distinct CDR3 sequences, with about 12% occurring only once. Sequencing was performed on PBMCs from the stem cell graft donor, taken from the stem cell graft. V usage is TRBV5-1 and J usage is TRBJ2-4; no definite D call. This receptor was obtained from a human donor who donated a stem cell graft to a child with combined immunodeficiency. The CDR3 here is CASSLDPGGNIQYF. The CDR3 nucleotides are TGCGCCAGCAGCTTGGACCCGGGTGGAAACATTCAGTACTTC. The variable domain in full, completed from reference TRBV5-1 and TRBJ2-4, reads KAGVTQTPRYLIKTRGQQVTLSCSPISGHRSVSWYQQTPGQGLQFLFEYFSETQRNKGNFPGRFSGRQFSNSRSEMNVSTLELGDSALYLCASSLDPGGNIQYFGAGTRLSVL.